A single sample is the source of the 30 T cell receptor beta chains below, sequenced in a study of monozygotic twins with inflammatory bowel disease. Each CDR3 protein gets one entry in TCRdb, which reprocessed the 5' RACE reads and gives no DNA. This table lists around 200,000 distinct CDR3 sequences. Sequencing was carried out using blood. The receptor set was obtained from a human donor with ulcerative colitis or Crohn's disease, or a healthy co-twin of an affected twin (not recorded which).

This chain uses TRBV4-2 with TRBJ2-1; TCRdb reports TRBD2, a call that lacks DNA to check it against. The CDR3 totals 16 residues. CDR1 and CDR2 from the germline V gene are LGHNA and YNFKEQ. CDR3 loop: CASSQEVRRVGAEQFF.

This sequence joins TRBV12-3 or TRBV12-4 and TRBJ1-1. This CDR3 region has 14 residues. The CDR3 spells CASSFGGFRRGAFF.

This rearrangement joins TRBV10-3 to TRBJ1-6. The CDR3 consists of 19 residues. Germline V gives CDR1 ENHRY, CDR2 SYGVKD. This CDR3 is CAISESLPGASSYNSPLHF.

The V and J genes are TRBV24-1 and TRBJ2-2; the TCRdb D gene call, TRBD1, has no DNA to confirm it. Germline CDR1 and CDR2: KGHDR and SFDVKD. The CDR3 contains 16 residues. This CDR3 reads CATSDPGTPVTGELFF.

The CDR3 region is CASSHDARQGGQPQHF. This sequence joins TRBV6-1 and TRBJ1-5; as DNA is missing, the TRBD1 call by TCRdb cannot be tested. This CDR3 is built from 16 residues. Per the germline V gene, CDR1 is MNHNS and CDR2 is SASEGT.

V is TRBV7-2 and J is TRBJ1-4. The CDR3 length is 11 residues. Germline CDR1 reads SGHTA; CDR2 reads FQGNSA. The CDR3 loop is CASSSGAKLFF.

The rearrangement uses TRBV27 and TRBJ2-7; the TCRdb D gene call, TRBD1, has no DNA to confirm it. Looked up from germline, CDR1 is MNHEY and CDR2 is SMNVEV (reference sequence). CDR3 length equals 14 residues. Here the CDR3 reads CASSLSRQNYEQYF.

The chain uses TRBV3-1 and TRBJ2-1; TCRdb gives TRBD2 as the D gene, but with no DNA this cannot be confirmed. The length of the CDR3 is 14 residues. CDR1 LGHDT and CDR2 YNNKEL come from the germline V gene (reference sequence). CDR3 sequence: CASSRLRGDNEQFF.

This sequence joins TRBV20-1 and TRBJ2-3; TCRdb names TRBD1, which stays unverified in the absence of DNA. This CDR3 is 16 amino acids long. Looked up from germline, CDR1 is DFQATT and CDR2 is SNEGSKA (reference sequence). The CDR3: CSARPARGGFSDTQYF.

The V and J genes are TRBV12-3 or TRBV12-4 and TRBJ1-2; TCRdb's assignment of TRBD1 cannot be checked, as there is no DNA. CDR3 size: 13 residues. The CDR3: CASSSGQDNGYTF.

The chain links TRBV12-3 or TRBV12-4 to TRBJ1-5; TCRdb lists TRBD1, though no DNA is available to test this call. The CDR3 has 14 residues. The CDR3 loop reads CASSLSGGNRPQHF.

Here the CDR3 reads CASSLVLTPAYSNQPQHF. This chain connects TRBV7-8 to TRBJ1-5. CDR1 and CDR2 (germline): SGHVS, FQNEAQ. This CDR3 comprises 18 residues. The variable domain in full, with the rest retrieved from reference TRBV7-8 and TRBJ1-5, is GAGVSQSPRYKVAKRGQDVALRCDPISGHVSLFWYQQALGQGPEFLTYFQNEAQLDKSGLPSDRFFAERPEGSVSTLKIQRTQQEDSAVYLCASSLVLTPAYSNQPQHFGDGTRLSIL.

V and J are TRBV7-9 and TRBJ2-7. From germline, CDR1 is SEHNR and CDR2 FQNEAQ (reference sequence). The CDR3 has 11 amino acids. The CDR3 sequence is CASSLVYEQYF. The whole variable domain, filled in from reference TRBV7-9 and TRBJ2-7, reads DTGVSQNPRHKITKRGQNVTFRCDPISEHNRLYWYRQTLGQGPEFLTYFQNEAQLEKSRLLSDRFSAERPKGSFSTLEIQRTEQGDSAMYLCASSLVYEQYFGPGTRLTVT.

The chain employs TRBV6-5 and TRBJ2-7; the TRBD2 assignment by TCRdb is unverifiable without DNA. The CDR3 runs to 16 residues. Germline lookup yields CDR1 MNHEY and CDR2 SVGAGI. The CDR3: CASSYSLAGGRYEQYF.

The CDR3 protein is CASSRTGNYGYTF. V is TRBV7-8 and J is TRBJ1-2; TCRdb lists TRBD1, though no DNA is available to test this call. The V gene's germline CDR1 is SGHVS and CDR2 FQNEAQ. The CDR3 loop spans 13 amino acids.

This chain connects TRBV7-2 to TRBJ2-7; no DNA is available, so the TRBD1 call from TCRdb remains unchecked. Germline assignment: CDR1 SGHTA and CDR2 FQGNSA. CDR3 length: 15 residues. The CDR3 is CASSSTGGSSYEQYF.

The CDR3 is CASSRKPRSPGATYNEQFF. V usage is TRBV5-1 and J usage is TRBJ2-1; TCRdb gives TRBD2 as the D gene, but with no DNA this cannot be confirmed. Germline V gene sequence: CDR1 SGHRS, CDR2 YFSETQ. This CDR3 has 19 residues.

The gene calls are TRBV18 and TRBJ2-7. The germline CDR1 and CDR2 sequences are KGHSH and LQKENI. The CDR3 has 15 amino acids. CDR3 region: CASSAIEDGTYEQYF.

The chain carries TRBV20-1 and TRBJ2-7; TCRdb's assignment of TRBD1 cannot be checked, as there is no DNA. This CDR3 comprises 14 residues. CDR1 and CDR2 (germline): DFQATT, SNEGSKA (reference sequence). CDR3 in amino acids: CSATNLQTVYEQYF.

This rearrangement joins TRBV27 to TRBJ2-7; TCRdb reports TRBD1, a call that lacks DNA to check it against. Germline CDR1 and CDR2: MNHEY and SMNVEV (reference sequence). The CDR3 is 14 residues long. The chain's CDR3 is CASSLGGGFGEQYF.

The genes are TRBV2 and TRBJ1-1; the D call of TRBD1 rests on TCRdb alone, since no DNA is present to check it. Germline lookup yields CDR1 SNHLY and CDR2 FYNNEI. The CDR3 length is 14 residues. CDR3 protein: CAGLTGTGTTEAFF. Combining the CDR3 with reference TRBV2 and TRBJ1-1 gives the whole variable domain EPEVTQTPSHQVTQMGQEVILRCVPISNHLYFYWYRQILGQKVEFLVSFYNNEISEKSEIFDDQFSVERPDGSNFTLKIRSTKLEDSAMYFCAGLTGTGTTEAFFGQGTRLTVV.

The V and J genes are TRBV5-1 and TRBJ2-1. In germline, CDR1 is SGHRS, CDR2 YFSETQ. The CDR3 spans 14 residues. The CDR3 reads CASSTDRSYNEQFF.

The rearrangement links TRBV3-1 to TRBJ2-1. This CDR3 comprises 13 residues. Germline V lookup: CDR1 LGHDT, CDR2 YNNKEL (reference sequence). The CDR3 loop reads CASSQDLRNEQFF.

The CDR3 loop is CASSFGQGTSGNTIYF. V usage is TRBV7-9 and J usage is TRBJ1-3; TCRdb's D gene call, TRBD1, goes unchecked for lack of DNA. The length of the CDR3 is 16 residues. The V gene's germline CDR1 is SEHNR and CDR2 FQNEAQ (reference sequence).

This rearrangement joins TRBV5-1 to TRBJ1-1. Germline CDR1 is SGHRS and CDR2 is YFSETQ. The CDR3 has 16 amino acids. CDR3 region: CASSLGLGVVDTEASF.

This chain connects TRBV25-1 to TRBJ2-1; the TRBD1 assignment by TCRdb is unverifiable without DNA. Looked up from germline, CDR1 is MGHDK and CDR2 is SYGVNS. This CDR3 contains 15 residues. CDR3 in amino acids: CASSDGQGAYNEQFF.

The V call is TRBV5-1, the J call TRBJ2-2; TCRdb returns TRBD1, unconfirmable since there is no DNA. CDR3 length: 13 residues. Germline CDR1 is SGHRS and CDR2 is YFSETQ. CDR3 amino acids: CASSHGQAGELFF. The full variable domain, rest sourced from reference TRBV5-1 and TRBJ2-2, is KAGVTQTPRYLIKTRGQQVTLSCSPISGHRSVSWYQQTPGQGLQFLFEYFSETQRNKGNFPGRFSGRQFSNSRSEMNVSTLELGDSALYLCASSHGQAGELFFGEGSRLTVL.

The genes are TRBV10-3 and TRBJ1-2; TCRdb's D call, TRBD1, is unchecked because there is no DNA. Germline-derived CDR1 and CDR2 are ENHRY and SYGVKD. The CDR3 consists of 14 residues. CDR3 protein: CATRQGELGGGYTF.

The gene calls are TRBV27 and TRBJ1-6; TCRdb calls TRBD1, which cannot be checked without DNA. Germline-derived CDR1 and CDR2 are MNHEY and SMNVEV (reference sequence). The CDR3 has 14 residues. The CDR3 spells CASSFGGNDSPLHF.

The CDR3 sequence: CASSYKKPQGTSTGELFF. The chain links TRBV2 to TRBJ2-2; the TCRdb call, TRBD1, lacks DNA for checking. This CDR3 has 18 residues. Germline CDR1 is SNHLY and CDR2 is FYNNEI. Full variable domain (remainder filled in from reference TRBV2 and TRBJ2-2): EPEVTQTPSHQVTQMGQEVILRCVPISNHLYFYWYRQILGQKVEFLVSFYNNEISEKSEIFDDQFSVERPDGSNFTLKIRSTKLEDSAMYFCASSYKKPQGTSTGELFFGEGSRLTVL.